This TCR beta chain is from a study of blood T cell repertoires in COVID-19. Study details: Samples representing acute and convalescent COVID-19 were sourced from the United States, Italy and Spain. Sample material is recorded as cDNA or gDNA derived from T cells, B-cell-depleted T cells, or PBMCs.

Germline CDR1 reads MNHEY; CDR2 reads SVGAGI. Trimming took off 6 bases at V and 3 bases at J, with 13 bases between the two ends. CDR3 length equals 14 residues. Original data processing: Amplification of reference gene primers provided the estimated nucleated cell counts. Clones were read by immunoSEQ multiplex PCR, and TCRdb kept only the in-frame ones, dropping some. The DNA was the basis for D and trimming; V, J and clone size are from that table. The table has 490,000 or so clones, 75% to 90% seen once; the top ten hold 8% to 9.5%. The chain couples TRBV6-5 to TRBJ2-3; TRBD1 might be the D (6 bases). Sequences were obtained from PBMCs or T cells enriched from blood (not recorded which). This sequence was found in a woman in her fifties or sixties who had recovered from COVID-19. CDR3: CASRHTGTTDTQYF. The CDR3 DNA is TGTGCCAGCAGACATACCGGGACAACAGATACGCAGTATTTT.